Included here is one T cell receptor (beta chain) sequence, with context. Its antigen is not known. Method: immunoSEQ multiplex PCR; TCRdb's copy keeps in-frame clones and lacks some. The sample has some 35,000 clones; roughly 80% are singletons. This entry belongs to a study of OX40 agonist ivuxolimab in advanced cancers. Study at large: People in dose escalation had one of these cancers: hepatocellular carcinoma, melanoma, renal cell or head and neck cancer. Participants averaged about 60 years of age (range roughly 23 to 90) and were 75% to 90% male.

Study-wide findings and caveats: Some nonresponders likewise displayed low normalized T-cell clonal expansion. The 0.1-3.0 mg/kg partial responders had among the lowest clonal expansion.

The CDR3 loop spans 20 amino acids. The chain has TRBV1 and TRBJ2-1; the table gives TRBD2 as D, unverified against the DNA. TRBV1 is termed a pseudogene. The TCR was taken from an adult with an advanced solid tumor such as melanoma, head and neck, liver or kidney cancer. The source was CD4+ or CD8+ T cells sorted from blood, collected in a trial of the OX40 agonist ivuxolimab. The CDR3 nucleotides read TGCACCAGCAGCCCCATGGGAGTGGTAGCGGGCCCTCCCTCCTACAATGAGCAGTTCTTC. Its protein product is CTSSPMGVVAGPPSYNEQFF.